This T cell receptor (beta chain) was recovered during a study of CD8 T cells in ankylosing spondylitis. Findings and limits, study-wide: Clones linked to the disease showed a CD8+ phenotype. They occurred at relatively low frequencies in peripheral blood.

Germline V gene sequence: CDR1 KGHSH, CDR2 LQKENI. This CDR3 has 16 residues. Between the trimmed V and J ends, which lost 3 bases and 3 bases, there was a span of 15 bases. A quantitative 5'-RACE method, one with molecular barcodes, was used to make TCR beta libraries. TCRdb re-analysed the 5' RACE reads in MiXCR, keeping a single row per CDR3 protein. This sample has 350,000 to 450,000 distinct CDR3 sequences, with roughly 22% found just once. Note on this clonotype: Its antigen remains unknown.

The chain has TRBV18 and TRBJ2-1; D is undetermined. Sequenced input: blood, either unsorted or a sorted T cell fraction (not recorded which). The clonotype comes from a male donor with ankylosing spondylitis or in good health (not recorded which). This chain's CDR3 is CASSPSHATYYNEQFF. The CDR3 bases are TGTGCCAGCTCACCCTCCCACGCGACCTACTACAATGAGCAGTTCTTC.